This T cell receptor (beta chain) was found in a study of shared clonotypes between healthy human individuals. The ends lost 7 bases at V and 3 bases at J; junction bases unmatched: 2. Germline values: CDR1 MNHNY, CDR2 SVGAGI (reference sequence). This CDR3 is 13 amino acids long. Clones were read by immunoSEQ multiplex PCR, and TCRdb kept only the in-frame ones, dropping some. The sample holds around 2.3 million clones, almost 96% seen once. Sequenced sample: naive CD4+ T cells sorted from blood. The subset is: CD45RA+ positively selected. The chain employs TRBV6-6 and TRBJ1-1; 10 positions match TRBD1. The source is a man between 18 and 35 years old in good health. CDR3 coding DNA: TGTGCCAGCACAGACAGGGGGCACACTGAAGCTTTCTTT. Residues: CASTDRGHTEAFF.